This T cell receptor beta chain originates from a study of cytomegalovirus exposure and HLA in healthy donors. With 5 bases clipped from V and 4 bases from J, the junction kept 15 bases outside the gene matches. Germline V gene sequence: CDR1 LNHDA, CDR2 SQIVND (reference sequence). CDR3 length equals 18 residues. Details on this clone: Its antigen is not known.

Each donor was healthy, and each was a bone marrow donor. Whole-study results and caveats: Three chains linked to CMV were shown in vitro to be specific for CMV antigens. In a later analysis, at a false discovery rate of 0.05, 16,951 TCR beta sequences matched HLA alleles.

The PCR had 60 Vbeta and 13 Jbeta primers. In the authors' methods: Later reanalysis found roughly 80 million unique TCR beta chains, around 9.9 million of them shared. Profiled with immunoSEQ multiplex PCR; TCRdb holds only in-frame clones, not every one. V, J and clone size are taken as reported in that table, and D and trimming were inferred from the DNA itself. The sample has some 90,000 clones, over 70% seen once. The genes are TRBV19 and TRBJ2-1; 9 positions agree with TRBD1. This TCR derives from a man in his fifties in good health and CMV-seropositive. What was sequenced was PBMCs. CDR3: CASSPPLRRDRVYNEQFF. DNA for the CDR3: TGTGCCAGTAGTCCGCCCCTTCGCCGGGACAGGGTTTACAATGAGCAGTTCTTC.